The TCR beta chain under discussion was sequenced for a study of regulatory T cells in long-lasting Graves disease. Time point described: persistent/refractory GD, antithyroid drugs over 5 years with positive TRAb. There was RNA extracted from PBMCs, and the TCR library was made from it. Regarding the study as a whole: Persistent Graves' patients showed a TCR diversity that was lower than that of newly diagnosed ones. The study found persistent patients shared more public clonotypes (fewer than 3,000) than new patients (approximately 970).

This CDR3 is built from 15 residues. Germline V gene lookup returns CDR1 MNHEY and CDR2 SMNVEV (reference sequence). V lost 6 bases and J lost 7; bases outside the gene matches: 14. A word on this clonotype: Antigen specificity is unknown.

CDR3-region Arm-PCR and iRepertoire HTBI primers produced the TCR beta libraries. In TCRdb, the multiplex PCR reads were re-called with MiXCR into one record per CDR3 protein. The sample holds 500,000 to 800,000 distinct CDR3 sequences, 30% seen once. The V and J genes are TRBV27 and TRBJ1-1, with TRBD1 matching over 7 bases. This specimen was peripheral blood mononuclear cells (PBMCs), taken when the disease was refractory, from a patient treated with antithyroid drugs. The TCR sequence derives from a female donor with Graves disease. The CDR3 here is CASSFGGRGRIEAFF. In DNA form, the CDR3 reads TGTGCCAGCAGCTTCGGGGGCAGGGGGAGAATTGAAGCTTTCTTT.